This is a list of T cell receptor beta chains from one sample in a study of patients and donors after allogeneic stem cell transplantation. TCRdb itself ran the RT-PCR reads through MiXCR, one entry per CDR3 protein. The sample has some 150,000 distinct CDR3 sequences; roughly two fifths are singletons. The specimen was blood, either unsorted or a sorted T cell fraction (not recorded which). The source of these receptors is a human donor who was either an allogeneic HSCT recipient or a stem cell or donor lymphocyte infusion donor (not recorded which). It is not recorded whose cells these are; they may come from a transplant donor. Each CDR3 is given with its conserved first and last residue. D genes are given only for firm matches. Rows give clone size only sometimes, using once, few, many, or a class for an expanded clone.

v_gene	j_gene	abundance	d_gene	CDR3nt	CDR3aa
TRBV27	TRBJ1-6	few	.	TGTGCCAGCAGTTTCCAGGGAGGCTCACCCCTCCACTTT	CASSFQGGSPLHF
TRBV27	TRBJ2-3	.	.	TGTGCCAGCAGCCCCTACAGGGAATGGGATACGCAGTATTTT	CASSPYREWDTQYF
TRBV3-1	TRBJ1-3	.	.	TGTGCCAGCAGCCAGCAACAGGGTGGTGGAAACACCATATATTTT	CASSQQQGGGNTIYF
TRBV12-3/TRBV12-4	TRBJ1-5	many	TRBD1	TGTGCCAGCAGTTTAGGGGGCAGGGGGGGTCAGCCCCAGCATTTT	CASSLGGRGGQPQHF
TRBV28	TRBJ2-5	.	.	TGTGCCAGCAGCCTTTCTACCGGGGGCAGAGAGACCCAGTACTTC	CASSLSTGGRETQYF
TRBV5-1	TRBJ2-3	few	TRBD2	TGCGCCAGCAGCTTGGTGCGGGGGGGCACAGATACGCAGTATTTT	CASSLVRGGTDTQYF
TRBV28	TRBJ2-1	.	.	TGTGCCAGCAGTTCTCTGAATGAGCAGTTCTTC	CASSSLNEQFF
TRBV7-9	TRBJ1-6	few	.	TGTGCCATCCCCGAATTAGGGGATGGGAATTCACCCCTCCACTTT	CAIPELGDGNSPLHF
TRBV29-1	TRBJ1-1	.	TRBD1	TGCAGCGCCGGGGGACAGTTGGCCACTGAAGCTTTCTTT	CSAGGQLATEAFF
TRBV5-1	TRBJ1-1	.	TRBD1	TGCGCCAGCAGCACCGACAGGGGGTACACTGAAGCTTTCTTT	CASSTDRGYTEAFF
TRBV5-5	TRBJ1-1	few	TRBD1	TGTGCCAGTAGGACAGGCCTTGAAGCTTTCTTT	CASRTGLEAFF
TRBV12-3/TRBV12-4	TRBJ1-1	many	TRBD1	TGTGCCAGCAGTTTAAAGGGGGCAGGGACTGAAGCTTTCTTT	CASSLKGAGTEAFF
TRBV6-1	TRBJ1-1	few	.	TGTGCCAGCAGTGAAGTTCGAGGAGACACTGAAGCTTTCTTT	CASSEVRGDTEAFF
TRBV12-3/TRBV12-4	TRBJ1-4	.	TRBD1	TGTGCCAGCAGCCCGGGACAGAGGGTTAAGCTGTTTTTT	CASSPGQRVKLFF
TRBV5-4	TRBJ2-1	.	.	TGTGCCAGCAGCCGCCTATTACAGGGATCCTACAATGAGCAGTTCTTC	CASSRLLQGSYNEQFF
TRBV13	TRBJ2-1	few	TRBD2	TGTGCCAGCAGCTTGGGACTAGCGGGGGCCCTATACAATGAGCAGTTCTTC	CASSLGLAGALYNEQFF
TRBV5-1	TRBJ1-2	few	.	TGCGCCAGCAGCTTGGATGTCAGTAGGGTCGATGGCTACACCTTC	CASSLDVSRVDGYTF
TRBV12-3/TRBV12-4	TRBJ2-2	.	TRBD2	TGTGCCAGCAGTTATAGAGAACCAGCGGGGTACACCGGGGAGCTGTTTTTT	CASSYREPAGYTGELFF
TRBV5-5	TRBJ2-7	.	.	TGTGCCAGCAGCTTGGGAGGGACCATCTACGAGCAGTACTTC	CASSLGGTIYEQYF
TRBV30	TRBJ1-2	.	.	TGTGCCTGGACAAAGATCGGCTATGGCTACACCTTC	CAWTKIGYGYTF
TRBV5-1	TRBJ1-6	many	.	TGCGCCAGCAGCGCCTCGTGGAGCTCCTATAATTCACCCCTCCACTTT	CASSASWSSYNSPLHF
TRBV5-1	TRBJ1-6	.	TRBD1	TGCGCCAGCAGCTTCGCAGGGGGCGCCGATTCACCCCTCCACTTT	CASSFAGGADSPLHF
TRBV5-1	TRBJ2-5	.	.	TGCGCCAGCAGCTTCCGGGGAGTCCAAGAGACCCAGTACTTC	CASSFRGVQETQYF
TRBV5-1	TRBJ2-5	.	.	TGCGCCAGCAGCTTGGCCGCTCCTGAAGAGACCCAGTACTTC	CASSLAAPEETQYF
TRBV7-2	TRBJ1-4	few	.	TGTGCCAGCAGCTTCACAGGGAGCGAAGAAAAACTGTTTTTT	CASSFTGSEEKLFF
TRBV6-5	TRBJ2-3	.	.	TGTGCCAGCAGTTCTCCCGGGGGGCTGGTTACGCAGTATTTT	CASSSPGGLVTQYF
TRBV4-3	TRBJ1-6	.	.	TGCGCCAGCAGCCAAGTAATCGGGTCCGGGAGAAATTCACCCCTCCACTTT	CASSQVIGSGRNSPLHF
TRBV6-2/TRBV6-3	TRBJ1-1	few	.	TGTGCCAGCAGTTACCCAACAGGGATGGGCGCTGAAGCTTTCTTT	CASSYPTGMGAEAFF
TRBV12-3/TRBV12-4	TRBJ1-4	.	.	TGTGCCAGCAGTTTTTCCCTAAGCGGTGAAAAACTGTTTTTT	CASSFSLSGEKLFF
TRBV27	TRBJ2-1	.	.	TGTGCCAGCAGGGACCTTGGGGTGTCCAATGAGCAGTTCTTC	CASRDLGVSNEQFF
TRBV19	TRBJ1-1	.	.	TGTGCCAGTAAGAGGGGGAACACTGAAGCTTTCTTT	CASKRGNTEAFF
TRBV30	TRBJ1-4	.	.	TGTGCCTGGAGTGTCAGTCTGTCCTTTGAAAAACTGTTTTTT	CAWSVSLSFEKLFF
TRBV7-6	TRBJ1-3	.	.	TGTGCCAGCAGCCCCATCGGGGGAAACACCATATATTTT	CASSPIGGNTIYF
TRBV28	TRBJ2-5	.	.	TGTGCCAGCAGTGGACCCCCAGGGGCTGGAGAGACCCAGTACTTC	CASSGPPGAGETQYF